This TCR beta chain was sequenced in a study of shared clonotypes between healthy human individuals. Study-wide context: Donor composition was a couple of women and three men, aged 18 to 49.

Replicate PCRs for sorted subsets used 200 ng DNA; this equaled about 30,000 T cell genomes. Profiled with immunoSEQ multiplex PCR; TCRdb holds only in-frame clones, not every one. The sample includes about a million clones, roughly 80% of them seen just once. All of the donors resided in Nashville, Tennessee, and each was a Caucasian adult. Whole-study findings and limits: Non-shared clonotypes had lower generation probabilities than those shared by all four donors.

Points on this clone: The antigen remains unidentified.

There are 17 residues in the CDR3. V gave up 1 base and J gave up 0 bases, with 13 bases separating them. Per the germline V gene, CDR1 is SGHVS and CDR2 is FNYEAQ. This receptor was obtained from a young man in good health. Some clones in this sample may be carry-over from other donors' samples. The chain is built from TRBV7-6 and TRBJ1-3, with a possible D match to TRBD1 (5 bases). The sequenced material came from memory CD4+ T cells from PBMCs. Sample subset: CD45RA-negative fraction. Here the CDR3 DNA reads TGTGCCAGCAGCTTAGGTTCGGGACGGACCTCTGGAAACACCATATATTTT. As protein: CASSLGSGRTSGNTIYF.